This record concerns one T cell receptor beta chain sequence. Its antigen is not identified. The CDR3 is 14 residues long. Germline V gene lookup returns CDR1 MRHNA and CDR2 SNTAGT. The V end was cut by 2 bases, the J end by 7 bases, with 12 bases between. Generated by immunoSEQ multiplex PCR, the TCRdb table keeps only in-frame clones and is missing some. The sample has roughly 1 million clones, around 74% seen once. The data were taken from a study of shared clonotypes between healthy human individuals. Overall study findings and caveats: Estimated richness was generally greater in naive than memory subsets.

CD45RA-negative memory and CD45RA+ naive subsets were split from the CD4+ cells. Sequenced sample: memory CD4+ T cells sorted from blood. Subset noted: CD45RA-negative fraction. The V gene is TRBV6-4, the J gene TRBJ2-1; D possibly uses TRBD1 or TRBD2 (5 bases each). The receptor was isolated from a man younger than 35 in good health. The CDR3 bases are TGTGCCAGCAGTGACGGCCCAGGGAGTAATGAGCAGTTCTTC. It specifies CASSDGPGSNEQFF.